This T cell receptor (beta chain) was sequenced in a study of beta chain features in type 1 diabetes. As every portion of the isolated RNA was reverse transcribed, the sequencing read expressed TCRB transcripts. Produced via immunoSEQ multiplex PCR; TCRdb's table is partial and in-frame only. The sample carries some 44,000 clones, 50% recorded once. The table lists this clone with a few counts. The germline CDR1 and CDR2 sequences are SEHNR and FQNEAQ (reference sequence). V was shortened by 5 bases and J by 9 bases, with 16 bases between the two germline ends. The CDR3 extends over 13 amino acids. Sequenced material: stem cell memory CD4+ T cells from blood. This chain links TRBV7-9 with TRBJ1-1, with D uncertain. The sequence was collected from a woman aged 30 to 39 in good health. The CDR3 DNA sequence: TGTGCCAGCAGCCTCGACACCGCTCGAAAAGCTTTCTTT. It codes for CASSLDTARKAFF.